This TCR beta chain was sequenced for a study of CD8 T cells in ankylosing spondylitis. Many counts were recorded for this clonotype. Its antigen is currently unknown. V gave up 6 bases and J gave up 2 bases, with 10 bases separating them. The CDR3 contains 13 residues. The V gene's germline CDR1 is MNHNS and CDR2 SASEGT. Preparation of TCR beta libraries was done by quantitative 5'-RACE with molecular barcodes. Using its own MiXCR run on the 5' RACE reads, TCRdb lists one record per CDR3 protein. Counted here are approximately 250,000 distinct CDR3 sequences, approximately 10% occurring once; the ten biggest clones make up about 2.8%. Study-level points and caveats: Reactive arthritis synovial fluid and blood previously showed some of these motif variants. Researchers reportedly found disease-linked clones significantly enriched in matched ankylosing spondylitis synovial fluid. A TCR beta motif of eight highly homologous variants appeared characteristic of ankylosing spondylitis blood.

The rearrangement links TRBV6-1 to TRBJ1-2; D perhaps matches TRBD1 (5 bases). This receptor was identified in a male donor with ankylosing spondylitis or in good health (not recorded which). The sequenced material came from blood, either unsorted or a sorted T cell fraction (not recorded which). The CDR3 sequence is CASSTGRNYGYTF. The CDR3 DNA is TGTGCCAGCAGCACGGGGCGGAACTATGGCTACACCTTC.